The sequence of this T cell receptor (beta chain) was determined in a study of blood T cell repertoires in COVID-19. Sequenced by immunoSEQ multiplex PCR; TCRdb stores in-frame clones only, minus some. The sample has 29,000 or so clones, under 85% seen once. The CDR3 extends over 15 amino acids. The source of this sequence is a woman in her sixties or seventies with active or convalescent COVID-19. Sequencing was performed on peripheral blood. The genes are TRBV21-1 and TRBJ1-5; the DNA was not compared with TRBD1, the D call given in the table. TRBV21-1 is a pseudogene locus. The CDR3 region has the DNA TGTGCCAGCAGCAAAAACCGGGACAGCTATCAGCCCCAGCATTTT. This codes for CASSKNRDSYQPQHF.